This T cell receptor beta chain was captured by sequencing in a study of cytomegalovirus exposure and HLA in healthy donors listed by TCRdb under 2017. Concerning the study at large: According to an earlier analysis of around 600 of the donors, 200 million or so T cells yielded 117 million unique TCR beta sequences and approximately 280 Gb of sequence data. An early release covering about 600 HLA-typed donors comprised approximately 300 gigabases of sequencing data and 85 million or so unique TCR sequences. Among the roughly 400 genotyped donors, under 90% belonged to the genetic ancestry cluster associated with self-reported Caucasian donors. The study was designed to test whether signatures of past pathogen exposure could be identified by cataloging public T cell receptors. The T cell repertoires of several hundred subjects were profiled by immunosequencing and related to cytomegalovirus serostatus. Along with the approximately 700-subject first cohort, a separate validation cohort of over 90 different subjects was used. High-throughput TCR immunosequencing, statistical association of individual TCRs with disease status, and machine learning were combined to predict cytomegalovirus infection status. A later analysis re-analyzed previously published TCR beta repertoires from 666 donors and added high-resolution HLA genotyping to study TCR occurrence patterns. The later analysis used no new phenotypic data to find candidate immune exposures, relying instead on TCR beta sequences and their occurrence across donors. To decide whether each TCR beta V gene segment behaved as functional or pseudogenic, an earlier analysis of 587 of the donors relied on high-throughput TCR beta sequencing. Donor age, sex, ethnicity and CMV serostatus were compiled together with the repertoire data. Genome-wide SNP genotypes for about 65% of the roughly 670 donors were used in a later genetic analysis, which treated that subset as a discovery cohort. All discovery cohort repertoires had been generated on a single sequencing platform. Class I and class II HLA loci were covered by the typing at four-digit resolution. Typing coverage differed by locus: A, B, C, DRB1 and DQB1 were typed in about 620-640 donors, DQA1 in about 550, DPA1 in some 610, and DPB1 in around 440. A handful of DR-DQ haplotypes were handled as single units for association and clustering because linkage in the cohort was strong. On average, roughly 200,000 unique TCR beta nucleotide sequences were sequenced per donor among about 400 genotyped donors of the cohort, with 15% to 20% of those sequences being non-productive. Beyond this particular receptor, the publication reports: At a false discovery rate of 0.05, a later analysis linked 15,000 to 20,000 TCR beta sequences to specific HLA alleles. Because HLA typing was unavailable for some donors at each locus, only the typed subset was used in association tests. The sequencing pipeline was judged likely to have produced a cluster of highly shared sequence variants as a technical artifact. Because the 87-base-pair reads could not distinguish some IMGT-functional V segments, including TRBV6-2 and TRBV6-3, those segments were excluded. When HLA alleles, especially DR and DQ, strongly co-occurred, TCR associations were difficult to assign to individual alleles. This cohort had only TCR beta chains sequenced, and the lack of alpha or paired-chain data limited which features could be detected. In an earlier analysis of over 550 of the donors, most TCR beta V segments were observed in productive rearrangements about 90% or about 30% of the time, broadly matching IMGT annotations. An association between a missense DCLRE1C variant and V-gene and J-gene trimming of TCR beta chains was found in a later genetic analysis and replicated in an independent cohort. For the cohort, immune exposure information was limited to CMV serostatus. Linkage disequilibrium might explain the correlated functional status among segregating V segments, but an unknown experimental factor could not be ruled out. The study listed 164 TCR beta chains as associated with cytomegalovirus. A later analysis found that most CMV-associated TCR beta chains appeared HLA-restricted, with HLA associations seemingly driven largely by CMV exposure. A further reported finding was that TCR beta sequences accurately predicted the HLA-A and HLA-B alleles for most subjects in the first cohort. The classifier was reported to diagnose cytomegalovirus status with high specificity and sensitivity in both the original and validation cohorts. Three of the identified cytomegalovirus-associated TCR beta chains were confirmed in vitro to be specific for cytomegalovirus antigens. While some public TCRs were present in many individuals, most TCR sequences turned up only very rarely across donors. The earlier analysis of 587 of the donors excluded fewer than 20 rarely observed V segments, including chromosome 9 orphons, because counts were too low. Sequencing depth was assumed to be roughly uniform across donors in the presence/absence analyses, though that assumption may not hold. According to the authors, the approach could potentially be generalized to other disease states and immunological phenotypes. A later analysis found that TCR association rates varied across HLA loci, with DRB1 alleles showing the most associated TCRs and HLA-C alleles the fewest. Compared with the 666-donor mean, donors in an Asian-associated ancestry cluster had fewer N-insertions in productive TCRs, according to a later genetic analysis. Compared with equally common non-associated chains, HLA-associated TCR beta chains in a later analysis were more clonally expanded and had lower generation probabilities. A later analysis reported that several top co-occurrence clusters appeared linked to parvovirus B19, influenza, CMV and Epstein-Barr virus.

The receptor library was made with the immunoSEQ multiplex PCR assay. The multiplex PCR relied on a mix of 60 forward primers for TCR Vbeta segments and 13 reverse primers for TCR Jbeta segments. Amplification of the CDR3 region of rearranged TCR beta genes was performed with a multiplex PCR assay on genomic DNA. On the Illumina HiSeq System, the amplified TCR beta libraries were sequenced as 87-base-pair reads. The authors processed their data as follows. Across the 666 repertoires, a later analysis counted 80 million or so unique TCR beta chains, around 11 million of which were shared by at least two donors. A nearest-neighbor algorithm error-corrected the raw reads and collapsed the reads into unique sequences, merging closely related sequences to remove PCR and sequencing errors. Alignment of CDR3 sequences to IMGT reference sequences was used to assign V, D and J gene segments. For a sequence to be retained, a match of at least six nucleotides to both a V gene segment and a J gene segment was required. Rearrangements were classified as productive when the CDR3 lacked stop codons and remained in frame with V and J, and all other rearrangements were classified as non-productive. Following IMGT convention, CDR3 was defined as the stretch from the second conserved V-encoded cysteine to the conserved J-encoded phenylalanine. In an earlier analysis of roughly 580 of the donors, sequences lacking an unambiguous match to a single V gene segment were excluded. In an earlier analysis of some 590 of the donors, V segments were called functional above 56.7% productive rearrangements and were called segregating when the between-donor standard deviation exceeded 5%. To diagnose cytomegalovirus status from the catalog of TCR beta chain sequences, a statistical classification framework was built. In a later analysis, TCR nucleotide sequences were compared against IMGT/GENE-DB human TR gene sequences so that V and J genes could be assigned. A later analysis assigned CDR3 sequences and most-parsimonious VDJ recombination scenarios with the TCRdist pipeline. In a later analysis, every TCR beta chain was defined by the combination of its CDR3 amino acid sequence and its V-gene family, and reads without a unique V-gene family were dropped. As a way to deal with suspected cross-contamination and a sequencing artifact, a later analysis dropped roughly 600 nucleotide sequences that were highly shared and had low generation probability. In a later analysis, a clonal expansion index was calculated for each public chain from normalized within-repertoire ranks of inferred template counts. In a later analysis, generation probabilities were computed using a VDJ recombination model fitted to out-of-frame rearrangements, and the results were checked against IGoR. In a later analysis, TCR-TCR, TCR-HLA and TCR-CMV co-occurrence was scored with hypergeometric tests, and a repertoire-size bias correction was applied to TCR pairs. False discovery rates were estimated in a later analysis by permuting HLA or CMV assignments 20 times. In a later analysis, co-occurring TCRs were grouped using DBSCAN, and TCRdist sequence similarity was added for clustering within HLA-allele-positive subsets. For co-occurrence clustering, repertoires with fewer than 30,000 or more than 120,000 public chains were excluded, along with about five repertoires with anomalous nucleotide sharing. TCRdb holds this immuneACCESS table with in-frame rearrangements only. Some clones are missing; in checked studies, unresolved V genes explain under half, and the rest has no known cause. V, J and clone size are those of that table, while D and trimming were read from the DNA. The table held for this sample gives about 41,000 clones. Of the sample, 6.2% is held by the ten largest clones.

Trimming removed 4 bases from V and 4 bases from J; the gene matches leave 7 bases unexplained. The CDR3 has 14 amino acids, counting the end cysteine and phenylalanine. The entry retains the CDR3 DNA only, 42 bases that are in frame from base 1. CDR1 and CDR2 are read off the germline V gene (reference sequence) as SGHKS and YYEKEE. As concerns this clone: This receptor's antigen is unknown.

The cohort consisted of 666 healthy bone marrow donors. At the time of sampling, all cohort members were nominally healthy, though unrecorded immune exposures were likely present. The donor was CMV seronegative and was included in the group of about 400 seronegative cohort members. Each donor provided a peripheral blood sample, and peripheral blood mononuclear cells were used for TCR beta sequencing. The Qiagen DNeasy Blood Extraction Kit was used to extract genomic DNA from the blood cell samples. This TCR was recovered from a man between 25 and 39 years old in good health and CMV-seronegative. Specimen: PBMCs. Recombination connected TRBV5-5 to TRBJ2-7; TRBD1 matches 8 bases in the middle. The CDR3 reads as follows: CASSHGQGYYEQYF. Read as DNA, the sequence is TGTGCCAGCAGCCACGGACAGGGATATTACGAGCAGTACTTC. This CDR3, with the reference TRBV5-5 and TRBJ2-7 proteins standing in past its ends, gives the full variable domain DAGVTQSPTHLIKTRGQQVTLRCSPISGHKSVSWYQQVLGQGPQFIFQYYEKEERGRGNFPDRFSARQFPNYSSELNVNALLLGDSALYLCASSHGQGYYEQYFGPGTRLTVT.